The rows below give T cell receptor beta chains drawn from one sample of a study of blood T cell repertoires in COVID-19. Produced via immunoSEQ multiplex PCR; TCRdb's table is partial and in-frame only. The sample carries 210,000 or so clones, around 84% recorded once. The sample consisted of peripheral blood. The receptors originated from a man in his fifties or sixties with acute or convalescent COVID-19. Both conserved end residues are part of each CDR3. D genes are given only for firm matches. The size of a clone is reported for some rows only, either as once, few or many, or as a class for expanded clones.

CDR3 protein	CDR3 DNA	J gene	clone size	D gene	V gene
CASSRGEKLFF	TGCGCCAGCAGCCGCGGGGAAAAACTGTTTTTT	TRBJ1-4	-	-	TRBV5-1
CASREAVTGRGEKLFF	TGTGCCAGCAGGGAAGCGGTGACGGGGAGGGGTGAAAAACTGTTTTTT	TRBJ1-4	-	-	TRBV6-1
CASTPLFGGLNEKLFF	TGTGCCAGCACCCCTCTCTTCGGGGGGCTGAATGAAAAACTGTTTTTT	TRBJ1-4	-	-	TRBV7-2
CASSPVGDRADTQYF	TGTGCCAGCTCACCGGTCGGGGATCGTGCAGATACGCAGTATTTT	TRBJ2-3	-	-	TRBV18
CASSLSSYEQYF	TGTGCCAGCAGCCTGAGCTCCTACGAGCAGTACTTC	TRBJ2-7	-	-	TRBV7-9
CASSRDREVSPLHF	TGTGCCAGCTCACGGGACAGGGAGGTCTCACCCCTCCACTTT	TRBJ1-6	once	TRBD1	TRBV18
CASRQKQGAHTEAFF	TGTGCCAGCAGGCAAAAACAGGGGGCGCATACTGAAGCTTTCTTT	TRBJ1-1	-	TRBD1	TRBV7-9
CASLREGGANTEAFF	TGTGCCAGCCTCCGGGAGGGGGGGGCGAACACTGAAGCTTTCTTT	TRBJ1-1	-	-	TRBV2
CASSLGGSANEQFF	TGTGCCAGCAGCTTAGGAGGGAGTGCGAATGAGCAGTTCTTC	TRBJ2-1	-	-	TRBV11-2
CASSLGQAYGYTF	TGTGCCAGCAGCCTCGGACAGGCGTATGGCTACACCTTC	TRBJ1-2	-	TRBD1	TRBV11-2
CASSLTGGLNTGELFF	TGTGCCAGCAGCTTAACAGGGGGCCTGAACACCGGGGAGCTGTTTTTT	TRBJ2-2	-	TRBD1	TRBV7-6
CASSPPDRGLTTMNTEAFF	TGTGCCAGCAGCCCACCGGACAGGGGGTTGACGACAATGAACACTGAAGCTTTCTTT	TRBJ1-1	many	TRBD1	TRBV3-1/TRBV3-2
CASSQGLRFSGGARTQYF	TGTGCCAGCAGCCAAGGGTTGAGGTTTAGCGGGGGGGCTCGGACCCAGTACTTC	TRBJ2-5	-	TRBD2	TRBV3-1/TRBV3-2
CASSVSLPNTEAFF	TGTGCCAGCAGTGTAAGTCTACCGAACACTGAAGCTTTCTTT	TRBJ1-1	-	-	TRBV2
CASSVGVSSGNTIYF	TGTGCCAGCAGTGTCGGGGTCAGCTCTGGAAACACCATATATTTT	TRBJ1-3	-	-	TRBV2
CASSLNPRSGQFHEKLFF	TGTGCCAGCAGCCTAAACCCTCGGTCGGGACAGTTCCATGAAAAACTGTTTTTT	TRBJ1-4	-	TRBD1	TRBV7-8
CASSAGTVTYEQYF	TGCGCCAGCAGCGCCGGGACAGTCACCTACGAGCAGTACTTC	TRBJ2-7	-	TRBD1	TRBV10-1
CASSYRRQGLGETQYF	TGTGCCAGCAGCTACCGACGACAGGGTCTCGGAGAGACCCAGTACTTC	TRBJ2-5	-	TRBD1	TRBV7-9
CASSPGPSRQGSDHGYTF	TGTGCCAGCAGCCCCGGACCCTCGAGACAGGGGTCCGACCATGGCTACACCTTC	TRBJ1-2	-	TRBD1	TRBV5-4
CASSLVPTPETQYF	TGCGCCAGCAGCTTGGTACCTACGCCGGAGACCCAGTACTTC	TRBJ2-5	-	-	TRBV5-1
CASSLESTEAFF	TGTGCCAGCAGTTTGGAGAGCACTGAAGCTTTCTTT	TRBJ1-1	-	-	TRBV12-3/TRBV12-4
CASRGRESEKLFF	TGTGCCAGCAGGGGCAGGGAAAGCGAAAAACTGTTTTTT	TRBJ1-4	-	-	TRBV2
CASSLTGQTGNTIYF	TGTGCCAGCAGTTTGACAGGGCAGACTGGAAACACCATATATTTT	TRBJ1-3	-	TRBD1	TRBV6-5
CASSWGDTEAFF	TGTGCCAGCAGCTGGGGGGACACTGAAGCTTTCTTT	TRBJ1-1	once	-	TRBV3-1/TRBV3-2
CASHTGEGEAFF	TGTGCCAGCCACACGGGGGAAGGGGAAGCTTTCTTT	TRBJ1-1	-	-	TRBV18
CASRMDRETGYTF	TGTGCCAGTAGGATGGACAGGGAGACGGGCTACACCTTC	TRBJ1-2	-	TRBD1	TRBV19
CASSEGTGRGYTF	TGCGCCAGCAGTGAAGGAACAGGGCGCGGCTACACCTTC	TRBJ1-2	-	-	TRBV10-1
CASSPLTVSSGANVLTF	TGTGCCAGCTCACCCCTGACAGTTTCCTCTGGGGCCAACGTCCTGACTTTC	TRBJ2-6	-	-	TRBV18
CASSPRTGGAGNSPLHF	TGTGCCAGCTCACCACGGACAGGGGGCGCGGGGAATTCACCCCTCCACTTT	TRBJ1-6	-	TRBD1	TRBV18
CASRRIQGTYEQYF	TGTGCCAGCAGACGCATTCAGGGTACCTACGAGCAGTACTTC	TRBJ2-7	-	-	TRBV6-5
CAWSGPGPGTGNTIYF	TGTGCCTGGAGCGGCCCAGGGCCAGGCACAGGAAACACCATATATTTT	TRBJ1-3	-	-	TRBV30
CATSGRTYGYTF	TGTGCCACCTCCGGGAGAACCTATGGCTACACCTTC	TRBJ1-2	-	-	TRBV6-5
CASSQDWGASYNSPLHF	TGTGCCAGCAGCCAAGACTGGGGCGCTTCCTATAATTCACCCCTCCACTTT	TRBJ1-6	-	-	TRBV3-1/TRBV3-2
CASTLTLRDSQGYTF	TGTGCCAGCACCCTAACCCTCCGGGACAGTCAAGGCTACACCTTC	TRBJ1-2	few	TRBD1	TRBV6-5
CASRPDRAGNTIYF	TGTGCCAGCAGACCTGACAGGGCTGGAAACACCATATATTTT	TRBJ1-3	-	TRBD1	TRBV2
CASSERSQGNGMATQYF	TGTGCCAGCAGTGAAAGGAGCCAGGGGAATGGAATGGCCACCCAGTACTTC	TRBJ2-5	-	-	TRBV6-1
CATSRVDRGRYGYTF	TGTGCCACCAGCAGAGTGGACAGGGGCCGCTATGGCTACACCTTC	TRBJ1-2	few	TRBD1	TRBV15
CASSGQGGITEAFF	TGCGCCAGCAGTGGCCAGGGGGGCATCACTGAAGCTTTCTTT	TRBJ1-1	-	TRBD1	TRBV10-1
CASSPMAPGTEAFF	TGCGCCAGCAGCCCGATGGCGCCAGGGACTGAAGCTTTCTTT	TRBJ1-1	few	-	TRBV5-1
CASSPNTRGGLVQETQYF	TGTGCCAGCAGCCCAAATACCCGCGGTGGGTTAGTACAAGAGACCCAGTACTTC	TRBJ2-5	once	-	TRBV11-2
CASSIRGPGQQAKVTEAFF	TGTGCCAGTAGTATCCGGGGACCGGGACAGCAAGCGAAGGTCACTGAAGCTTTCTTT	TRBJ1-1	-	TRBD1	TRBV19
CATDREAEDTIYF	TGTGCCACCGACAGGGAGGCCGAGGACACCATATATTTT	TRBJ1-3	-	TRBD1	TRBV6-5
CASSRNPGTGTYEQYF	TGTGCCAGTAGCCGAAATCCCGGGACAGGGACCTACGAGCAGTACTTC	TRBJ2-7	-	TRBD1	TRBV19
CASSLGTGGWYGYTF	TGTGCCAGCAGCTTGGGGACAGGGGGTTGGTATGGCTACACCTTC	TRBJ1-2	-	TRBD1	TRBV5-4
CASSSYRGANEKLFF	TGTGCCAGCAGCTCCTACAGGGGGGCTAATGAAAAACTGTTTTTT	TRBJ1-4	-	TRBD1	TRBV7-7
CASTTGTGGPMKVF	TGCGCCAGCACCACAGGGACAGGGGGCCCCATGAAAGTCTTT	TRBJ1-1	-	TRBD1	TRBV5-1
CATSRQDTGELFF	TGTGCCACCAGCCGACAAGACACCGGGGAGCTGTTTTTT	TRBJ2-2	-	-	TRBV15
CASSIPGSNSPLHF	TGTGCCAGTAGTATACCAGGATCTAATTCACCCCTCCACTTT	TRBJ1-6	-	-	TRBV19
CASSQKTGDTEAFF	TGCGCCAGCTCCCAGAAGACAGGGGACACTGAAGCTTTCTTT	TRBJ1-1	-	TRBD1	TRBV10-1
CASRGSGFTEAFF	TGTGCCAGCAGGGGATCGGGGTTCACTGAAGCTTTCTTT	TRBJ1-1	-	-	TRBV27